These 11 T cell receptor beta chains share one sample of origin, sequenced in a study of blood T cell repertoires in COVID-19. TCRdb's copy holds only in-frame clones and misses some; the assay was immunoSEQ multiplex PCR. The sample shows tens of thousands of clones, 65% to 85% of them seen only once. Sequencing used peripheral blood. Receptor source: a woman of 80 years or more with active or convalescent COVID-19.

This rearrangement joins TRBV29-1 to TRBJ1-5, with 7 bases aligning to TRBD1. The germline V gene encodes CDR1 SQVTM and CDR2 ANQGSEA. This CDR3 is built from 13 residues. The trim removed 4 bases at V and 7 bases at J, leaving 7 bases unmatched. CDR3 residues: CSVVEGARQPQHF. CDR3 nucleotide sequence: TGCAGCGTTGTTGAGGGGGCGCGACAGCCCCAGCATTTT.

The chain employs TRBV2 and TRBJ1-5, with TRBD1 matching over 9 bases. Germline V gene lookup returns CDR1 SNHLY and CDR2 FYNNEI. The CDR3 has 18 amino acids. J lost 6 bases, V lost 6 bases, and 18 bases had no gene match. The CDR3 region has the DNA TGTGCCAGCAGCTACCGAATTCCGGGACAGGGAGGGGGTCAGCCCCAGCATTTT. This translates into CASSYRIPGQGGGQPQHF. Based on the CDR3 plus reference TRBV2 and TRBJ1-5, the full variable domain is EPEVTQTPSHQVTQMGQEVILRCVPISNHLYFYWYRQILGQKVEFLVSFYNNEISEKSEIFDDQFSVERPDGSNFTLKIRSTKLEDSAMYFCASSYRIPGQGGGQPQHFGDGTRLSIL.

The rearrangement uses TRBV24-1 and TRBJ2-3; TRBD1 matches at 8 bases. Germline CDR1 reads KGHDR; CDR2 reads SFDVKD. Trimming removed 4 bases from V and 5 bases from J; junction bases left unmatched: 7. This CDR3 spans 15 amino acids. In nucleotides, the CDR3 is TGTGCCACCAGTGACCGAGGACAGGGAGTAGATACGCAGTATTTT. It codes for CATSDRGQGVDTQYF.

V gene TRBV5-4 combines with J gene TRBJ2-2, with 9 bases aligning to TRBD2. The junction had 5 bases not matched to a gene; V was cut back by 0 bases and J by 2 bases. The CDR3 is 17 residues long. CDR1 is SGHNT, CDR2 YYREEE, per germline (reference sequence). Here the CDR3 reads CASSLALTSGNTGELFF. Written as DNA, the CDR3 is TGTGCCAGCAGCTTGGCCTTGACTAGCGGTAACACCGGGGAGCTGTTTTTT.

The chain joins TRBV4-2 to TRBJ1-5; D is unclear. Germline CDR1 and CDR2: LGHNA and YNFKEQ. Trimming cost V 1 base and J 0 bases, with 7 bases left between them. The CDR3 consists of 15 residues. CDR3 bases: TGTGCCAGCAGCCAAGTGGGCAGTAGCAATCAGCCCCAGCATTTT. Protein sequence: CASSQVGSSNQPQHF.

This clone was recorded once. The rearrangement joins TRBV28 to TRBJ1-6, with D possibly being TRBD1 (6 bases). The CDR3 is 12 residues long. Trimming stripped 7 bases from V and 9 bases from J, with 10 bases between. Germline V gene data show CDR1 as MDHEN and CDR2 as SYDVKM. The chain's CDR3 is CASITGRSPLHF. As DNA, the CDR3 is TGTGCCAGCATAACAGGGCGTTCACCCCTCCACTTT.

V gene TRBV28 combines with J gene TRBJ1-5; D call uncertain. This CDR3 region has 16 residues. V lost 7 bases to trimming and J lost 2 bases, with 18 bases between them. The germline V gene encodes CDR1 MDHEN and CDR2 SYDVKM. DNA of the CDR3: TGTGCCAGCACCTCAGTGGAGGGTAAGGGCAATCAGCCCCAGCATTTT. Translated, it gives CASTSVEGKGNQPQHF.

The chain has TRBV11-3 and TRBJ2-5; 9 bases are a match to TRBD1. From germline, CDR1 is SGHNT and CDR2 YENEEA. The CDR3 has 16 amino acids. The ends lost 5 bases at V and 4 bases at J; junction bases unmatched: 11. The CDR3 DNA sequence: TGTGCCAGCAGCGCGGGACAGGGCAATTTAAGAGAGACCCAGTACTTC. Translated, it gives CASSAGQGNLRETQYF.

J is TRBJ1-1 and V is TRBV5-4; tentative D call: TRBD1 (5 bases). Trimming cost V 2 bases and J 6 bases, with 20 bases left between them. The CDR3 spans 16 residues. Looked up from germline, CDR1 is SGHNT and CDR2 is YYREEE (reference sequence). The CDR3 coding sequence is TGTGCCAGCAGCTTTGTTTCCGGGGGGGGATACCCTGAAGCTTTCTTT. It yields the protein CASSFVSGGGYPEAFF.

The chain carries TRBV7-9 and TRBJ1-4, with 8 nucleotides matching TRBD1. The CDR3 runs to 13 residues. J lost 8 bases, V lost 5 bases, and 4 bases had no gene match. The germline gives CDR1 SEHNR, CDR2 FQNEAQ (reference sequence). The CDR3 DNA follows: TGTGCCAGCAGCACGGGACAGGCAGAAAAACTGTTTTTT. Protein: CASSTGQAEKLFF.

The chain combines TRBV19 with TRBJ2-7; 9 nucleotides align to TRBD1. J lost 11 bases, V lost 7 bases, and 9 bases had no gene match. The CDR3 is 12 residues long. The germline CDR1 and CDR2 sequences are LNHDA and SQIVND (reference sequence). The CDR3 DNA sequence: TGTGCCAGTAACACCGGGACAGGGAAGAAGTACTTC. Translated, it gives CASNTGTGKKYF.